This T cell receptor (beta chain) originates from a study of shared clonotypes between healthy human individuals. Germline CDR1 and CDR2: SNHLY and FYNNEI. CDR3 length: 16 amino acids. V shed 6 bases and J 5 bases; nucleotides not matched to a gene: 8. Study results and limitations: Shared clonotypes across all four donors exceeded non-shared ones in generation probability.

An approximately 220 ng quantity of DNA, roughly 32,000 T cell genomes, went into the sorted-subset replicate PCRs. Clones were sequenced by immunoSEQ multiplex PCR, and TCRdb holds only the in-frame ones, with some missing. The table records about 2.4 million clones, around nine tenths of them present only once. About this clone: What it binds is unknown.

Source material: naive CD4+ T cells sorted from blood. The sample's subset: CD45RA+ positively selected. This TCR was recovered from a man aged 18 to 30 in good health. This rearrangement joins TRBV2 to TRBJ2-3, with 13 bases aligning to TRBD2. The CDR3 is CASRGGLAGAVDTQYF. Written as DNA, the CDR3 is TGTGCCAGCAGGGGCGGACTAGCGGGAGCGGTAGATACGCAGTATTTT.